These 20 T cell receptor beta chains were all obtained from the same sample, sequenced in a study of control samples from healthy donors and cancer patients. Some clones are missing from TCRdb's copy, which holds only in-frame ones; the method was immunoSEQ multiplex PCR. This repertoire shows approximately 90,000 clones, about 89% found once; its top ten account for under 25%. Sequenced input: blood. The receptors originated from a man aged 25-40 years in good health.

Regarding this clone: Other DNA sequences of this sample code for an identical CDR3. The chain joins TRBV6-5 to TRBJ1-2; possibly TRBD1 for D (6 bases). V was cut by 4 bases and J by 0 bases, with 6 bases left in between. Per the germline V gene, CDR1 is MNHEY and CDR2 is SVGAGI. The CDR3 is 13 residues long. The CDR3 loop is CASSWTANYGYTF. Here the CDR3 DNA reads TGTGCCAGCAGTTGGACAGCTAACTATGGCTACACCTTC.

The J gene is TRBJ1-2, the V gene TRBV5-6; D call uncertain. The V end lost 0 bases, the J end lost 6 bases, and 6 bases lay between the germline ends. The CDR3 has 12 residues. The germline CDR1 and CDR2 sequences are SGHDT and YYEEEE. CDR3 region: CASSLEGNGYTF. In DNA, the CDR3 is TGTGCCAGCAGCTTGGAGGGAAATGGCTACACCTTC.

The chain carries TRBV27 and TRBJ1-2; D unclear. Between the trimmed V and J ends, which lost 3 bases and 0 bases, there was a span of 5 bases. CDR1 is MNHEY and CDR2 is SMNVEV in the germline V gene (reference sequence). The CDR3 is 13 amino acids. The CDR3, as DNA: TGTGCCAGCAGTTTTACAGCTAACTATGGCTACACCTTC. Its translation is CASSFTANYGYTF.

The genes are TRBV29-1 and TRBJ1-1; D is unresolved. From germline, CDR1 is SQVTM and CDR2 ANQGSEA. V was cut by 4 bases and J by 3 bases, with 6 bases left in between. This CDR3 spans 11 amino acids. The CDR3 region has the DNA TGCAGCGTTGGCGGTTACACTGAAGCTTTCTTT. It specifies CSVGGYTEAFF. Full variable domain (rest looked up from reference TRBV29-1 and TRBJ1-1): SAVISQKPSRDICQRGTSLTIQCQVDSQVTMMFWYRQQPGQSLTLIATANQGSEATYESGFVIDKFPISRPNLTFSTLTVSNMSPEDSSIYLCSVGGYTEAFFGQGTRLTVV.

This chain links TRBV2 with TRBJ2-7, with D tentatively TRBD1 or TRBD2 (6 bases each). The germline CDR1 and CDR2 sequences are SNHLY and FYNNEI. Trimming removed 5 bases at V and 6 bases at J, with 11 bases between. The CDR3 spans 12 residues. The CDR3 nucleotides are TGTGCCAGCAGTCGGGGGCTTGTCGAGCAGTACTTC. Protein product: CASSRGLVEQYF.

The gene calls are TRBV30 and TRBJ1-6; 7 bases are shared with TRBD1. Germline-derived CDR1 and CDR2 are GTSNPN and SVGIG (reference sequence). The CDR3 extends over 14 amino acids. Unmatched junction bases numbered 3, after V lost 0 bases and J lost 7 bases. DNA for the CDR3: TGTGCCTGGAGTGTACTACAGGGGAATTCACCCCTCCACTTT. Encoded protein: CAWSVLQGNSPLHF.

The chain employs TRBV24-1 and TRBJ2-5; tentative D call: TRBD1 (7 bases). There are 16 residues in the CDR3. Looked up from germline, CDR1 is KGHDR and CDR2 is SFDVKD. V shed 2 bases and J shed 6 bases, with 18 bases lying between them. The CDR3 sequence is CATSDSSRQGGKTQYF. CDR3 nucleotide sequence: TGTGCCACCAGTGATTCGTCGAGACAGGGCGGGAAGACCCAGTACTTC.

The sample holds a few counts of this clone. The rearrangement links TRBV19 to TRBJ1-1; TRBD1 might be the D (5 bases). Germline V lookup: CDR1 LNHDA, CDR2 SQIVND (reference sequence). The length of the CDR3 is 11 residues. Trimming cost V 9 bases and J 4 bases, with 9 bases left between them. This CDR3 reads CASLGATEAFF. The CDR3 region has the DNA TGTGCCAGCCTCGGGGCCACTGAAGCTTTCTTT.

V is TRBV4-1 and J is TRBJ2-3, with D perhaps TRBD2 (5 bases). Germline CDR1 MGHRA, CDR2 YSYEKL. V was cut by 5 bases and J by 0 bases, with 15 bases left in between. The CDR3 sequence is 16 residues long. CDR3 sequence: CASSVRTRASTDTQYF. CDR3 bases: TGCGCCAGCAGCGTGCGGACTCGTGCTAGCACAGATACGCAGTATTTT.

The rearrangement joins TRBV25-1 to TRBJ1-2, with D possibly matching TRBD1 (6 bases). Germline CDR1 MGHDK, CDR2 SYGVNS. This CDR3 region has 15 residues. V was clipped by 2 bases and J by 6 bases, with 16 bases between them. As DNA, the CDR3 is TGTGCCAGCAGTGAACGCAGGGGAATTTCGCATGGCTACACCTTC. Encoded protein: CASSERRGISHGYTF.

The CDR3 protein is CASTLDRGNSPLHF. The CDR3 DNA is TGTGCCAGCACCCTGGACAGGGGGAATTCACCCCTCCACTTT. This sequence joins TRBV5-6 and TRBJ1-6, with 10 bases identical to TRBD1. CDR1 and CDR2 (germline): SGHDT, YYEEEE. V lost 6 bases and J lost 7; bases outside the gene matches: 4. This CDR3 is built from 14 residues.

The chain carries TRBV7-2 and TRBJ1-3, with a possible D match to TRBD1 (6 bases). V shed 5 bases and J shed 0 bases, with 8 bases lying between them. Germline V lookup: CDR1 SGHTA, CDR2 FQGNSA. CDR3 size: 14 residues. In nucleotides, the CDR3 is TGTGCCAGCAGCCGGGGGCTCTCTGGAAACACCATATATTTT. The encoded protein is CASSRGLSGNTIYF. Drawing the rest from reference TRBV7-2 and TRBJ1-3, the complete variable domain is GAGVSQSPSNKVTEKGKDVELRCDPISGHTALYWYRQSLGQGLEFLIYFQGNSAPDKSGLPSDRFSAERTGGSVSTLTIQRTQQEDSAVYLCASSRGLSGNTIYFGEGSWLTVV.

The chain joins TRBV5-1 to TRBJ2-1, with D possibly being TRBD2 (7 bases). There are 16 residues in the CDR3. In germline, CDR1 is SGHRS, CDR2 YFSETQ. The V gene lost 0 bases and the J gene lost 4 bases, with 14 bases spanning the gap. CDR3 sequence (DNA): TGCGCCAGCAGCTTGGTTGCGGGGGCTTCTTACAATGAGCAGTTCTTC. Its translation: CASSLVAGASYNEQFF.

The chain carries TRBV5-4 and TRBJ2-3, with D unresolved. This CDR3 spans 13 amino acids. Trimming took off 4 bases at V and 0 bases at J, with 6 bases between the two ends. Germline assignment: CDR1 SGHNT and CDR2 YYREEE (reference sequence). As DNA, the CDR3 is TGTGCCAGCAGCGAAACTAGCACAGATACGCAGTATTTT. This translates into CASSETSTDTQYF.

The chain recombines TRBV9 with TRBJ2-3, with D possibly TRBD2 on 6 matching bases. Trimming stripped 4 bases from V and 4 bases from J, with 16 bases between. The CDR3 consists of 15 residues. In germline, CDR1 is SGDLS, CDR2 YYNGEE. DNA for the CDR3: TGTGCCAGCAGCCCCCGGGACTCGGTGGCAGATACGCAGTATTTT. It is translated as CASSPRDSVADTQYF.

The genes are TRBV5-1 and TRBJ1-1, with TRBD1 matching over 8 bases. The CDR3 loop spans 15 amino acids. V shed 0 bases, J shed 3 bases, and the junction held 4 bases outside the gene matches. Germline V gene sequence: CDR1 SGHRS, CDR2 YFSETQ. The CDR3 reads CASSLEAGGDTEAFF. The CDR3, as DNA: TGCGCCAGCAGCTTGGAGGCAGGGGGCGACACTGAAGCTTTCTTT. The variable domain in full, with the rest retrieved from reference TRBV5-1 and TRBJ1-1, is KAGVTQTPRYLIKTRGQQVTLSCSPISGHRSVSWYQQTPGQGLQFLFEYFSETQRNKGNFPGRFSGRQFSNSRSEMNVSTLELGDSALYLCASSLEAGGDTEAFFGQGTRLTVV.

This chain uses TRBV6-5 with TRBJ1-1; D gene uncertain. There are 12 residues in the CDR3. In germline, CDR1 is MNHEY, CDR2 SVGAGI. V was trimmed by 7 bases and J by 2 bases, leaving 8 bases between them. This CDR3 reads CASKGLNTEAFF. The DNA of the CDR3 is TGTGCCAGCAAGGGCCTAAACACTGAAGCTTTCTTT.

This chain connects TRBV18 to TRBJ2-3; D unclear. This CDR3 has 13 amino acids. V was cut by 4 bases and J by 5 bases, with 10 bases left in between. Germline V gene lookup returns CDR1 KGHSH and CDR2 LQKENI. The CDR3 DNA sequence: TGTGCCAGCTCACGGGTGGTGGAAGATACGCAGTATTTT. It translates to CASSRVVEDTQYF.

As concerns this clone: A junction end diverges from the germline sequence, so it may reflect a read error. Different DNA sequences within this sample yield the same CDR3. V gene TRBV28 combines with J gene TRBJ1-2; D is perhaps TRBD1 (5 bases). Germline values: CDR1 MDHEN, CDR2 SYDVKM. The CDR3 runs to 13 residues. For the CDR3, the DNA is TGTGCCAGCAGTTTATGGGGGGAATATGGCTACACTTTC. Translated: CASSLWGEYGYTF.

The chain carries TRBV27 and TRBJ2-2; D unclear. Germline V gene sequence: CDR1 MNHEY, CDR2 SMNVEV (reference sequence). The CDR3 has 14 amino acids. V lost 6 bases and J 3 bases, leaving 11 bases between the germline ends. The DNA for the CDR3 is TGTGCCAGCAGGCACTGGGCCGACACCGGGGAGCTGTTTTTT. It yields the protein CASRHWADTGELFF.